This T cell receptor (beta chain) derives from a study of blood T cell repertoires in COVID-19. Germline V gene data show CDR1 as MNHNY and CDR2 as SVGAGI (reference sequence). With V trimmed by 4 bases and J by 2 bases, 4 bases remained unmatched. This CDR3 spans 15 amino acids. The method was immunoSEQ multiplex PCR; TCRdb's version includes in-frame clones alone and lacks a portion of them. The sample shows approximately 240,000 clones, approximately 80% of them seen only once. This clonotype was obtained from a woman aged 80 or over with active or convalescent COVID-19. V is TRBV6-6 and J is TRBJ1-5, with 8 bases that match TRBD1. Input material: peripheral blood. The CDR3 is CASSSQTGGNQPQHF. The CDR3 DNA sequence: TGTGCCAGCAGTTCCCAGACAGGGGGCAATCAGCCCCAGCATTTT.